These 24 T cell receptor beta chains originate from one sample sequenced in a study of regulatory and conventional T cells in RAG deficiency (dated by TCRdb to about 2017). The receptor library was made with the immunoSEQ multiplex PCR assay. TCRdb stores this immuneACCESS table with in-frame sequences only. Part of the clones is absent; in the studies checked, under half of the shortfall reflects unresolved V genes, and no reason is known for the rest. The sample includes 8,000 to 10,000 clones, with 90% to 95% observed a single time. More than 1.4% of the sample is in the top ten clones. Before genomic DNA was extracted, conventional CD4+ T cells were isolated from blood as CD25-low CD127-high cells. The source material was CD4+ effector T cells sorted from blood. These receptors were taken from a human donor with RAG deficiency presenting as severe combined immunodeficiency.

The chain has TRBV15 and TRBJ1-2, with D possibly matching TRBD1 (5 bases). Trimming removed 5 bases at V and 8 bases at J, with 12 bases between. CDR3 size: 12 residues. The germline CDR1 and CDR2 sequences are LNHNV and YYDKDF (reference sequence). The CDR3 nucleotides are TGTGCCACCAGCTGGGACTCAGGGGGCTACACCTTC. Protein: CATSWDSGGYTF.

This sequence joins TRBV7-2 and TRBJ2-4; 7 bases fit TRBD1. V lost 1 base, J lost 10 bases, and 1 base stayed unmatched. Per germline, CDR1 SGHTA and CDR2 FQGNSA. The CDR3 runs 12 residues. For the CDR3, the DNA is TGTGCCAGCAGCTTAGGACAGGGTATTCAGTACTTC. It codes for CASSLGQGIQYF.

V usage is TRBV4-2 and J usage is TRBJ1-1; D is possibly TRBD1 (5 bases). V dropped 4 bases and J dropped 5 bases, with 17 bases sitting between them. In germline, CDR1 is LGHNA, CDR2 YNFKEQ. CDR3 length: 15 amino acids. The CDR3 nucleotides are TGTGCCAGCAGCCCCCGCCAGGGCCAAGGGACTGAAGCTTTCTTT. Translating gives CASSPRQGQGTEAFF.

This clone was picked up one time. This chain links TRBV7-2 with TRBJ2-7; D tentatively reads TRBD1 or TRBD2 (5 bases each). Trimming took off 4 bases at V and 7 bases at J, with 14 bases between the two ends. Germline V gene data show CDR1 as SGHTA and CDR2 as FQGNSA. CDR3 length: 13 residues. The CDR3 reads CASSSNQRGEQYF. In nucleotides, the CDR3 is TGTGCCAGCAGCTCCAACCAGAGGGGAGAGCAGTACTTC.

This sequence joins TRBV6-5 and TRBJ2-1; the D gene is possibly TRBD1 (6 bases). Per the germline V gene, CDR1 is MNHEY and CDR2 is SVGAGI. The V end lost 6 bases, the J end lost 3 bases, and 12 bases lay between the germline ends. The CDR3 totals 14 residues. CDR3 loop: CASSPTGGYNEQFF. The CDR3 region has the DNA TGTGCCAGCAGCCCGACAGGAGGCTACAATGAGCAGTTCTTC.

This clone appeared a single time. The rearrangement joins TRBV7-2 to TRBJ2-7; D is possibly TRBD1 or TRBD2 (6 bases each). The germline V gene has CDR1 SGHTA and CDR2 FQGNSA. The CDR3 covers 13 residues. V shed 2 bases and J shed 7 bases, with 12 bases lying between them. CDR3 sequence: CASSLWGALEQYF. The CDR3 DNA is TGTGCCAGCAGCTTATGGGGGGCATTGGAGCAGTACTTC.

DNA for the CDR3: TGTGCCAGCAGCCCGCAGAATCCGGGACAGGGGTACAATGAGCAGTTCTTC. Encoded protein: CASSPQNPGQGYNEQFF. The rearrangement links TRBV5-4 to TRBJ2-1; 10 bases line up with TRBD1. The trim removed 4 bases at V and 4 bases at J, leaving 11 bases unmatched. This CDR3 is built from 17 residues. Germline V CDR1 and CDR2: SGHNT, YYREEE (reference sequence).

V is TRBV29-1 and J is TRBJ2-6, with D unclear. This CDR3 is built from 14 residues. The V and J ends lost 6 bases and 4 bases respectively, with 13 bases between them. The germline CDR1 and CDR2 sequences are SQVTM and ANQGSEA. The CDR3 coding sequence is TGCAGCGTCCGATCCTGGGGAGGGGCCAACGTCCTGACTTTC. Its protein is CSVRSWGGANVLTF. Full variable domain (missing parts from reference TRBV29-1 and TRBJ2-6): SAVISQKPSRDICQRGTSLTIQCQVDSQVTMMFWYRQQPGQSLTLIATANQGSEATYESGFVIDKFPISRPNLTFSTLTVSNMSPEDSSIYLCSVRSWGGANVLTFGAGSRLTVL.

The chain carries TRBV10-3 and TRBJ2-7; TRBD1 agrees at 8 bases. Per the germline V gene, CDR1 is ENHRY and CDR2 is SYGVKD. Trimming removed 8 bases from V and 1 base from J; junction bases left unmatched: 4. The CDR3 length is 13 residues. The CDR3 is CAIRQGSSYEQYF. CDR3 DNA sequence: TGTGCCATCCGACAGGGGTCATCCTACGAGCAGTACTTC.

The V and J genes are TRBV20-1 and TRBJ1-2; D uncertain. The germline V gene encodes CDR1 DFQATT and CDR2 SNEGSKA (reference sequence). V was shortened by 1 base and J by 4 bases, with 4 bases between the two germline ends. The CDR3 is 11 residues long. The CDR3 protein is CSARGPYGYTF. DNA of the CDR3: TGCAGTGCTAGAGGGCCCTATGGCTACACCTTC.

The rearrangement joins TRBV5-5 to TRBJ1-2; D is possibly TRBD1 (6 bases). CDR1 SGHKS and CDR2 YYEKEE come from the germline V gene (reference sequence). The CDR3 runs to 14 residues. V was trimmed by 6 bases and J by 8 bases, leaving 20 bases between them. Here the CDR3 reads CASTSEGGAQGYTF. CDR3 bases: TGTGCCAGCACCTCAGAGGGGGGGGCGCAGGGCTACACCTTC.

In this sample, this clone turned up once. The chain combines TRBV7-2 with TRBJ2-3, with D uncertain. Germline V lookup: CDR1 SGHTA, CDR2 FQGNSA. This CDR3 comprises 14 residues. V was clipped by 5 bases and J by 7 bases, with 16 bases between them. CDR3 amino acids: CASSPDLAAHTQYF. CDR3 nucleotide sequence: TGTGCCAGCAGCCCGGACCTGGCTGCCCATACGCAGTATTTT.

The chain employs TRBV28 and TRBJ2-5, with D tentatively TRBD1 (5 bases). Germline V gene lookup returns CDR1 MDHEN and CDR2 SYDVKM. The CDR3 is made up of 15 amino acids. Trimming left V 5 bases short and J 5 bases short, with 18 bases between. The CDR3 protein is CASSPRRVGRETQYF. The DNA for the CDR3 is TGTGCCAGCAGTCCGCGACGTGTGGGGCGGGAGACCCAGTACTTC.

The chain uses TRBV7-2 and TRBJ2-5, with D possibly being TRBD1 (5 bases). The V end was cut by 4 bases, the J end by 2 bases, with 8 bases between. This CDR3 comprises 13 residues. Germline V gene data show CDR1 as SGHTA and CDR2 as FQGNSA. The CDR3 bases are TGTGCCAGCAGCTCCCGACAGCAAGAGACCCAGTACTTC. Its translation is CASSSRQQETQYF.

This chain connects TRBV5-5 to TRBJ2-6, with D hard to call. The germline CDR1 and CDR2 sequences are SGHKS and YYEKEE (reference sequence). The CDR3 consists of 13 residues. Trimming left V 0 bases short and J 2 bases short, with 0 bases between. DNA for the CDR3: TGTGCCAGCAGCTTGGCTGGGGCCAACGTCCTGACTTTC. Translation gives CASSLAGANVLTF. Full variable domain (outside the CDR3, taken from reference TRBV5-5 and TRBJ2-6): DAGVTQSPTHLIKTRGQQVTLRCSPISGHKSVSWYQQVLGQGPQFIFQYYEKEERGRGNFPDRFSARQFPNYSSELNVNALLLGDSALYLCASSLAGANVLTFGAGSRLTVL.

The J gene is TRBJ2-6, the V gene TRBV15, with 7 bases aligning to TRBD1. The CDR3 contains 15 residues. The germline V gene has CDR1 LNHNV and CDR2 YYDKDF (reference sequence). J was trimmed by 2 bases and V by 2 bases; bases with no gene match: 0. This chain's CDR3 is CATSRQGAGANVLTF. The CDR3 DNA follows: TGTGCCACCAGCAGACAGGGGGCTGGGGCCAACGTCCTGACTTTC. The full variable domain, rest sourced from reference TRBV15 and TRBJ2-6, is DAMVIQNPRYQVTQFGKPVTLSCSQTLNHNVMYWYQQKSSQAPKLLFHYYDKDFNNEADTPDNFQSRRPNTSFCFLDIRSPGLGDTAMYLCATSRQGAGANVLTFGAGSRLTVL.

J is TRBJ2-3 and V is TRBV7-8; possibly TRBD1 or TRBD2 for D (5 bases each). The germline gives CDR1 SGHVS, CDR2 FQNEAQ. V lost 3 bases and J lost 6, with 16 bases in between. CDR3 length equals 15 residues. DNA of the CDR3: TGTGCCAGCAGCTTGGTCAGGGTTGGACTGGATACGCAGTATTTT. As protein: CASSLVRVGLDTQYF.

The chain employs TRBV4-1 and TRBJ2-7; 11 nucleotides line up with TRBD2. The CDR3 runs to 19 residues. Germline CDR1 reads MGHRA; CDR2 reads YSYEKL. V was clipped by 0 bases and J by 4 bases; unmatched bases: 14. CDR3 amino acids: CASSQDIVEGASGGYEQYF. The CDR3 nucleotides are TGCGCCAGCAGCCAAGATATTGTAGAGGGCGCTAGCGGGGGGTACGAGCAGTACTTC.

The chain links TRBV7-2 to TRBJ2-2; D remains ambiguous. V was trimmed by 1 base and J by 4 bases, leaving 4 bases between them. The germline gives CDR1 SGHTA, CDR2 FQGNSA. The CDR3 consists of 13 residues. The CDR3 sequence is CASSLGATGELFF. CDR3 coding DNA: TGTGCCAGCAGCTTAGGGGCCACCGGGGAGCTGTTTTTT.

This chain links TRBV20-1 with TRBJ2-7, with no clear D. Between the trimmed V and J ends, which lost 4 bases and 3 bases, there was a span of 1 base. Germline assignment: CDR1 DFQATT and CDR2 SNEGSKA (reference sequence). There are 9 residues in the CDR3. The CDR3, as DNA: TGCAGTGCTAACTACGAGCAGTACTTC. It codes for CSANYEQYF.

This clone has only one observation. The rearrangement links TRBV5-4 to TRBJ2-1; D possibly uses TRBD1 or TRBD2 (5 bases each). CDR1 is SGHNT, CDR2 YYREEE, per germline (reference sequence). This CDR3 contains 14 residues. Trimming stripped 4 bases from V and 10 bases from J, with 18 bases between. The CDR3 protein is CASSPRDGLWEQFF. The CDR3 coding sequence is TGTGCCAGCAGCCCCCGGGACGGCCTATGGGAGCAGTTCTTC.

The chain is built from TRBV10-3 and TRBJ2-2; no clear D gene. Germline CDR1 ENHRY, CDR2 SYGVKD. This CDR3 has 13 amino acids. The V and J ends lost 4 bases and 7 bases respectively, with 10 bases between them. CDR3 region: CAISAKVSGELFF. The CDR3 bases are TGTGCCATCAGTGCTAAGGTTAGCGGGGAGCTGTTTTTT.

The CDR3 region is CASSLKNKNIQYF. The CDR3 DNA follows: TGTGCCAGCAGCTTAAAAAACAAAAACATTCAGTACTTC. This chain links TRBV7-9 with TRBJ2-4; D uncertain. The ends were cut back, 2 bases at V and 3 bases at J, with 5 bases in the middle. This CDR3 comprises 13 residues. Germline V gives CDR1 SEHNR, CDR2 FQNEAQ (reference sequence).

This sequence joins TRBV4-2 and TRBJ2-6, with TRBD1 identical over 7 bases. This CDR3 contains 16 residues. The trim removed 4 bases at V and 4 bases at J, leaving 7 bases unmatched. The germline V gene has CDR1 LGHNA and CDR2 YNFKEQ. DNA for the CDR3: TGTGCCAGCAGCCGCCGGACAGGAAGAGGGGCCAACGTCCTGACTTTC. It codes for CASSRRTGRGANVLTF.